The clone carrying this T cell receptor (beta chain) came up a few times. The sample originates from a study of T cells in Graves' hyperthyroidism and ophthalmopathy. The CDR3 covers 14 residues. Germline CDR1 GTSNPN, CDR2 SVGIG (reference sequence). V lost 2 bases to trimming and J lost 2 bases, with 7 bases between them. The CDR3 regions of TCR beta were amplified from RNA transcripts. In the first-round RT-PCR of the TCR CDR3, the HTBI primer set was used. TCRdb reprocessed the multiplex PCR reads via MiXCR and lists one record per CDR3 protein. The sample gives approximately 620,000 distinct CDR3 sequences, 11% to 15% of which show up once; under 7% is in the top ten.

The sample taken for sequencing was blood. V gene TRBV30 combines with J gene TRBJ2-6, with D unclear. This TCR derives from a woman in her 30s with Graves' hyperthyroidism that later progressed to Graves' ophthalmopathy. CDR3: CAWSRGPGANVLTF. Here the CDR3 DNA reads TGTGCCTGGAGTAGAGGTCCTGGGGCCAACGTCCTGACTTTC. Full variable domain (remainder filled in from reference TRBV30 and TRBJ2-6): SQTIHQWPATLVQPVGSPLSLECTVEGTSNPNLYWYRQAAGRGLQLLFYSVGIGQISSEVPQNLSASRPQDRQFILSSKKLLLSDSGFYLCAWSRGPGANVLTFGAGSRLTVL.